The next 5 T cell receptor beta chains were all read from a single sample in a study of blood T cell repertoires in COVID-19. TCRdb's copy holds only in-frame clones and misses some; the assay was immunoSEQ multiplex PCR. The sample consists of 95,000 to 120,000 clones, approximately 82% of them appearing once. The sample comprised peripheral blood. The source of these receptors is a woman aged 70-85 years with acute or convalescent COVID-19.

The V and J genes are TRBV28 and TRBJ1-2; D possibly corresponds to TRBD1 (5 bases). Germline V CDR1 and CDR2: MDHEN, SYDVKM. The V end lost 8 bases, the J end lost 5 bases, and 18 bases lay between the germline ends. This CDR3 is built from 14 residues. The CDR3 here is CASQLATGRYGYTF. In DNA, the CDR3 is TGTGCCAGCCAGCTCGCCACAGGTCGATATGGCTACACCTTC.

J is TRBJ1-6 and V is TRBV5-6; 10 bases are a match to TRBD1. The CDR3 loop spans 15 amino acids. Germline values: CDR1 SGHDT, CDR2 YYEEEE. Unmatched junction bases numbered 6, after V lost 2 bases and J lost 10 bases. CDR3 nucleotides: TGTGCCAGCAGCTTCTGGGACAGGGGAAACTCACCCCTCCACTTT. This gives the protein CASSFWDRGNSPLHF.

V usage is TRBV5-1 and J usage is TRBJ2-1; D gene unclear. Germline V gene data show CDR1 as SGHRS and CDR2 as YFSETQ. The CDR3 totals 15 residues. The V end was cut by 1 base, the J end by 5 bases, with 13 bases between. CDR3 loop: CASSLSNALDNEQFF. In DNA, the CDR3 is TGCGCCAGCAGCTTGTCGAACGCGTTGGACAATGAGCAGTTCTTC.

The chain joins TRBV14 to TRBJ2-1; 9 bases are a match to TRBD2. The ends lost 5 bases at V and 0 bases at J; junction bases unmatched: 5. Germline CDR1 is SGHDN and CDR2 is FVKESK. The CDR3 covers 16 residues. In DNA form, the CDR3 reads TGTGCCAGCAGCTTCCTAGCGGGGAGCTCCTACAATGAGCAGTTCTTC. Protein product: CASSFLAGSSYNEQFF.

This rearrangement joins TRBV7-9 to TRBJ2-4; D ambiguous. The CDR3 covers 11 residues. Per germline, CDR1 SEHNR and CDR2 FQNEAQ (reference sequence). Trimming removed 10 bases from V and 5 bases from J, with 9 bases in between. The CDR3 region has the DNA TGTGCCATCCGTACACAAAACATTCAGTACTTC. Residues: CAIRTQNIQYF.